These T cell receptor beta chains were read from a single sample in a study of cytomegalovirus exposure and HLA in healthy donors. Sequenced by immunoSEQ multiplex PCR; TCRdb stores in-frame clones only, minus some. The sample holds 84,000 or so clones, roughly 80% seen once. Source material: PBMCs. Every receptor here comes from a man younger than 40 in good health and CMV-seronegative. Both conserved end residues are part of each CDR3. Fields, in order: D gene, J gene, clone size, V gene, CDR3 protein, CDR3 DNA. The D gene is left open where the match is weak. A clone size is listed for some rows: how often the clone was seen (once, few, many), or a class if it is expanded.

TRBD1 | TRBJ1-2 | . | TRBV5-5 | CASSLGLDRGLGYTF | TGTGCCAGCAGCTTGGGGTTGGACAGGGGGCTTGGCTACACCTTC
. | TRBJ2-1 | few | TRBV5-6 | CASSLITGIAYNEQFF | TGTGCCAGCAGCTTGATCACAGGGATAGCCTACAATGAGCAGTTCTTC
TRBD2 | TRBJ2-5 | . | TRBV5-1 | CASSLAYRGGSLQETQYF | TGCGCCAGCAGCTTGGCTTATCGGGGGGGATCCCTACAAGAGACCCAGTACTTC
TRBD1 | TRBJ1-1 | . | TRBV29-1 | CSSVDRGQNTEAFF | TGCAGCTCCGTGGACAGGGGACAGAACACTGAAGCTTTCTTT
. | TRBJ2-1 | . | TRBV6-1 | CASSEARGLSYNEQFF | TGTGCCAGCAGTGAAGCGCGGGGCCTATCCTACAATGAGCAGTTCTTC
. | TRBJ2-5 | . | TRBV14 | CASSLRRRDKETQYF | TGTGCCAGCAGCCTAAGACGCCGGGACAAAGAGACCCAGTACTTC
. | TRBJ2-1 | . | TRBV7-9 | CASSLEIGGAEQFF | TGTGCCAGCAGCTTAGAGATTGGCGGAGCAGAGCAGTTCTTC
. | TRBJ1-2 | . | TRBV7-6 | CASTAIRGETPFYGYTF | TGTGCCAGCACCGCGATACGGGGTGAGACCCCATTCTATGGCTACACCTTC
. | TRBJ1-2 | few | TRBV6-5 | CASSYRRGSDYGYTF | TGTGCCAGCAGTTACCGAAGGGGATCGGACTATGGCTACACCTTC
TRBD2 | TRBJ2-3 | . | TRBV2 | CASRSLAGGPDTQYF | TGTGCCAGCAGATCGCTAGCGGGAGGGCCAGATACGCAGTATTTT
. | TRBJ1-1 | few | TRBV2 | CASSWRVSEAFF | TGTGCCAGCTCCTGGAGGGTGAGTGAAGCTTTCTTT
TRBD1 | TRBJ1-1 | few | TRBV5-6 | CASSLPFRGLYTEAFF | TGTGCCAGCAGCTTACCCTTCAGGGGGCTTTACACTGAAGCTTTCTTT
. | TRBJ2-1 | . | TRBV7-9 | CASSSNEQFF | TGTGCCAGCAGCTCAAATGAGCAGTTCTTC
TRBD1 | TRBJ2-2 | . | TRBV28 | CASSGGTGRAGELFF | TGTGCCAGCAGTGGGGGGACAGGGAGGGCCGGGGAGCTGTTTTTT
TRBD2 | TRBJ2-3 | . | TRBV18 | CASSPAGAGVVNTQYF | TGTGCCAGCTCTCCCGCCGGGGCGGGAGTGGTAAATACGCAGTATTTT
TRBD1 | TRBJ2-7 | . | TRBV13 | CASSPTQTGGAYEQYF | TGTGCCAGCAGCCCGACGCAGACAGGGGGTGCCTACGAGCAGTACTTC
TRBD2 | TRBJ2-5 | once | TRBV4-1 | CASSQDRTSGETQYF | TGCGCCAGCAGCCAAGATAGGACTAGCGGGGAGACCCAGTACTTC
. | TRBJ2-5 | . | TRBV7-2 | CASSLGLIQETQYF | TGTGCCAGCAGCTTAGGACTAATACAAGAGACCCAGTACTTC
. | TRBJ2-2 | . | TRBV5-1 | CASSLQGGPVAGELFF | TGCGCCAGCAGCTTACAGGGGGGGCCAGTGGCCGGGGAGCTGTTTTTT
TRBD2 | TRBJ2-1 | . | TRBV9 | CASSVGAGGANEQFF | TGTGCCAGCAGCGTAGGGGCGGGGGGGGCCAATGAGCAGTTCTTC
. | TRBJ1-3 | . | TRBV28 | CASSLGGSSGNTIYF | TGTGCCAGCAGTTTAGGGGGGAGCTCTGGAAACACCATATATTTT
. | TRBJ2-3 | . | TRBV7-2 | CASSLGEAVRLDTQYF | TGTGCCAGCAGCTTAGGGGAAGCGGTCCGTTTAGATACGCAGTATTTT
TRBD1 | TRBJ1-1 | few | TRBV2 | CASSEYATGGEAFF | TGTGCCAGCAGTGAATACGCGACAGGGGGCGAGGCTTTCTTT
. | TRBJ1-1 | few | TRBV19 | CASTPQVNTEAFF | TGTGCCAGTACCCCACAGGTGAACACTGAAGCTTTCTTT
TRBD2 | TRBJ2-1 | once | TRBV27 | CASSPAGTRSYNEQFF | TGTGCCAGCAGCCCCGCCGGGACTAGGAGCTACAATGAGCAGTTCTTC
. | TRBJ1-4 | once | TRBV18 | CASSPGSNEKLFF | TGTGCCAGCTCACCAGGGAGTAATGAAAAACTGTTTTTT
TRBD2 | TRBJ2-3 | . | TRBV7-2 | CASSFNAGGLDTQYF | TGTGCCAGCAGCTTTAACGCGGGAGGGCTAGATACGCAGTATTTT
TRBD2 | TRBJ2-2 | . | TRBV5-1 | CASSLLAGDTGELFF | TGCGCCAGCAGCTTGCTAGCGGGAGATACCGGGGAGCTGTTTTTT
TRBD2 | TRBJ2-3 | . | TRBV4-3 | CASSQKGTSGRTSTDTQYF | TGCGCCAGCAGCCAAAAAGGGACTAGCGGGAGGACTAGCACAGATACGCAGTATTTT
TRBD2 | TRBJ2-7 | . | TRBV7-2 | CASSLEPAGLGGYYEQYF | TGTGCCAGCAGCTTAGAGCCTGCGGGACTAGGTGGATACTACGAGCAGTACTTC
TRBD2 | TRBJ2-5 | few | TRBV11-3 | CASSLGTGTRDGETQYF | TGTGCCAGCAGCTTAGGAACCGGGACTAGGGACGGAGAGACCCAGTACTTC
. | TRBJ2-7 | . | TRBV27 | CASSLTDHSGYEQYF | TGTGCCAGCAGTTTGACAGACCATTCTGGATACGAGCAGTACTTC
TRBD1 | TRBJ2-5 | . | TRBV19 | CASSGQGRETQYF | TGTGCCAGTAGTGGACAGGGAAGAGAGACCCAGTACTTC
TRBD2 | TRBJ2-1 | . | TRBV7-9 | CASSSPDQRGAGEQFF | TGTGCCAGCAGCTCACCTGACCAGCGGGGGGCGGGTGAGCAGTTCTTC
. | TRBJ1-4 | . | TRBV30 | CAWGQGEKLFF | TGTGCCTGGGGACAAGGGGAAAAACTGTTTTTT
TRBD1 | TRBJ1-1 | . | TRBV2 | CASSGQGIDTEAFF | TGTGCCAGCAGCGGACAGGGAATTGATACTGAAGCTTTCTTT
TRBD1 | TRBJ1-2 | . | TRBV19 | CASSIQNRQGYGYTF | TGTGCCAGTAGTATCCAGAATAGACAGGGCTATGGCTACACCTTC
TRBD2 | TRBJ2-3 | . | TRBV7-8 | CASSLVRAGANTDTQYF | TGTGCCAGCAGCTTAGTGAGGGCGGGAGCTAACACAGATACGCAGTATTTT
TRBD1 | TRBJ1-5 | . | TRBV9 | CASSVGPGTGVNQPQHF | TGTGCCAGCAGCGTAGGGCCCGGGACAGGCGTCAATCAGCCCCAGCATTTT
TRBD1 | TRBJ2-2 | . | TRBV27 | CASSQDRALTGELFF | TGTGCCAGCAGCCAGGACAGGGCTCTAACCGGGGAGCTGTTTTTT
TRBD2 | TRBJ2-5 | . | TRBV11-2 | CASSHAIAGSQETQYF | TGTGCCAGCAGCCATGCAATAGCGGGATCCCAAGAGACCCAGTACTTC
TRBD1 | TRBJ2-7 | few | TRBV27 | CASSLTLTGGYEQYF | TGTGCCAGCAGTTTAACCTTGACAGGGGGATACGAGCAGTACTTC
TRBD2 | TRBJ2-1 | . | TRBV9 | CASSVGAGLAGGREQFF | TGTGCCAGCAGCGTAGGGGCCGGGTTGGCGGGGGGACGTGAGCAGTTCTTC
TRBD1 | TRBJ2-3 | few | TRBV6-5 | CASRRTGASTDTQYF | TGTGCCAGCAGGAGGACAGGGGCGAGCACAGATACGCAGTATTTT
TRBD2 | TRBJ2-5 | . | TRBV9 | CASSASGVWETQYF | TGTGCCAGCAGCGCGAGCGGGGTATGGGAGACCCAGTACTTC
. | TRBJ2-1 | . | TRBV5-1 | CASSFGQGLGSNEQFF | TGCGCCAGCAGCTTTGGTCAGGGGTTGGGGAGCAATGAGCAGTTCTTC
TRBD2 | TRBJ2-7 | . | TRBV28 | CASRATSGRSPPRGEQYF | TGTGCCAGCAGAGCGACTAGCGGGAGGTCTCCCCCGCGAGGTGAGCAGTACTTC
TRBD1 | TRBJ1-2 | . | TRBV19 | CASKFDRGSFYGYTF | TGTGCCAGTAAATTCGACAGGGGGAGCTTTTATGGCTACACCTTC
TRBD2 | TRBJ2-5 | . | TRBV5-1 | CASKFATSGTIQETQYF | TGCGCCAGCAAGTTCGCGACTAGCGGGACCATTCAAGAGACCCAGTACTTC
. | TRBJ1-2 | . | TRBV9 | CASSFRPGIDGYTF | TGTGCCAGCAGCTTCAGACCAGGGATCGATGGCTACACCTTC
. | TRBJ2-2 | . | TRBV5-1 | CASSLWTTDNTGELFF | TGCGCCAGCAGCTTGTGGACAACTGATAACACCGGGGAGCTGTTTTTT
TRBD1 | TRBJ2-7 | . | TRBV7-9 | CASSTTGSNYEQYF | TGTGCCAGCTCGACGACAGGGTCAAACTACGAGCAGTACTTC
. | TRBJ2-7 | . | TRBV5-1 | CASSLGRSYEQYF | TGCGCCAGCAGCTTGGGCAGGTCCTACGAGCAGTACTTC
TRBD1 | TRBJ1-1 | few | TRBV5-4 | CASSFGQANTEAFF | TGTGCCAGCAGCTTTGGACAGGCTAACACTGAAGCTTTCTTT
. | TRBJ1-1 | . | TRBV7-2 | CASSQGLRAEAFF | TGTGCCAGCAGCCAGGGACTTCGGGCTGAAGCTTTCTTT
. | TRBJ2-5 | . | TRBV6-5 | CASSYGAGQETQYF | TGTGCCAGCAGTTACGGGGCAGGACAAGAGACCCAGTACTTC
. | TRBJ1-2 | once | TRBV7-9 | CASSLGQANYGYTF | TGTGCCAGCAGCCTCGGACAAGCTAACTATGGCTACACCTTC